One and the same sample provided the 18 T cell receptor beta chains below, sequenced in a study of vaccination and CD4 T cells after COVID-19. For these receptors, no antigen is known. Sequencing of DNA taken from cultured CD4+ T cells relied on the Oncomine TCR Beta short-read assay. Genomic DNA was drawn out of CD4+ T cells grown in culture. TCRdb recomputed calls from the PCR reads with MiXCR, one row per CDR3 protein. The data show approximately 9,500 distinct CDR3 sequences, about 32% seen once. The treatment is: 10-day PBMC culture with coronavirus spike peptide pools or control peptides (ViraFEST assay). Those CD4+ T cells from the unexposed donor predate the COVID-19 pandemic (2011-2018). Sequenced input: CD4+ T cells from blood, cultured in vitro. These receptors were collected from a human donor in good health.

This chain connects TRBV5-1 to TRBJ1-2; 8 bases are a match to TRBD1. CDR1 and CDR2 from the germline V gene are SGHRS and YFSETQ. The CDR3 runs 14 residues. V lost 0 bases, J lost 4 bases, and 2 bases stayed unmatched. The CDR3 DNA reads TGCGCCAGCAGCTTGGATGGACAGGGCTATGGCTACACCTTC. Translating gives CASSLDGQGYGYTF. The entire variable domain, with the rest obtained from reference TRBV5-1 and TRBJ1-2, is as follows: KAGVTQTPRYLIKTRGQQVTLSCSPISGHRSVSWYQQTPGQGLQFLFEYFSETQRNKGNFPGRFSGRQFSNSRSEMNVSTLELGDSALYLCASSLDGQGYGYTFGSGTRLTVV.

This rearrangement joins TRBV2 to TRBJ1-1, with a weak D call TRBD1 (5 bases). The V gene's germline CDR1 is SNHLY and CDR2 FYNNEI. CDR3 length equals 12 residues. The V end was cut by 7 bases, the J end by 2 bases, with 8 bases between. The CDR3 loop reads CASTRDNTEAFF. CDR3 sequence (DNA): TGTGCCAGCACCAGGGACAACACTGAAGCTTTCTTT.

This clonotype was picked up a small number of times. The rearrangement uses TRBV28 and TRBJ1-2, with TRBD1 matching over 7 bases. The CDR3 is 16 residues long. Unmatched junction bases numbered 15, after V lost 3 bases and J lost 8 bases. CDR1 and CDR2 from the germline V gene are MDHEN and SYDVKM. Here the CDR3 reads CASSFLGKNRGLGYTF. CDR3 bases: TGTGCCAGCAGTTTTCTCGGGAAGAACAGGGGTTTGGGCTACACCTTC.

V and J are TRBV2 and TRBJ2-5; D uncertain. The CDR3 is 13 amino acids. V was pared by 5 bases and J by 7 bases, with 14 bases between. In germline, CDR1 is SNHLY, CDR2 FYNNEI. CDR3 loop: CASSPGPRVTQYF. In DNA, the CDR3 is TGTGCCAGCAGTCCAGGACCTCGGGTGACCCAGTACTTC.

This chain connects TRBV20-1 to TRBJ2-7, with D maybe TRBD1 (6 bases). The germline CDR1 and CDR2 sequences are DFQATT and SNEGSKA (reference sequence). This CDR3 has 12 residues. The V gene lost 3 bases and the J gene lost 2 bases, with 8 bases spanning the gap. The DNA for the CDR3 is TGCAGTGCTAGTAAGGGGGCCTACGAGCAGTACTTC. This gives the protein CSASKGAYEQYF.

The chain has TRBV10-3 and TRBJ2-1; either TRBD1 or TRBD2 may fit D (5 bases each). The CDR3 contains 15 residues. Germline CDR1 ENHRY, CDR2 SYGVKD. V dropped 6 bases and J dropped 7 bases, with 19 bases sitting between them. CDR3 sequence: CAIRPLRDGGNEQFF. The CDR3 coding sequence is TGTGCCATCAGACCGCTCCGGGACGGAGGAAATGAGCAGTTCTTC.

The rearrangement links TRBV24-1 to TRBJ2-1; TRBD2 matches 12 bases. The germline CDR1 and CDR2 sequences are KGHDR and SFDVKD. CDR3 length equals 18 residues. Trimming removed 4 bases from V and 7 bases from J; junction bases left unmatched: 13. In DNA, the CDR3 is TGTGCCACCAGTGAGGGGACTAGCGGGTTGAGAAGGAAGAATGAGCAGTTCTTC. Protein sequence: CATSEGTSGLRRKNEQFF.

Here the CDR3 DNA reads TGCAGTGTTCGTGGTTGGACAGGGGGCACAGATACGCAGTATTTT. Amino acids: CSVRGWTGGTDTQYF. The chain has TRBV20-1 and TRBJ2-3; TRBD1 aligns across 9 bases. Germline assignment: CDR1 DFQATT and CDR2 SNEGSKA (reference sequence). The CDR3 sequence is 15 residues long. The V gene end was trimmed by 7 bases and the J gene end by 1 base; junction bases not matched to a gene: 9.

This chain connects TRBV20-1 to TRBJ2-7, with 8 bases identical to TRBD2. Germline CDR1 is DFQATT and CDR2 is SNEGSKA (reference sequence). This CDR3 spans 14 amino acids. Germline trimming cut 6 bases from V and 1 base from J; bases unmatched to any gene: 8. The CDR3 coding sequence is TGCAGTGCCCCAGAAATAGCGGGATCCTACGAGCAGTACTTC. It encodes CSAPEIAGSYEQYF.

The chain combines TRBV27 with TRBJ2-7, with D maybe TRBD2 (6 bases). V gave up 3 bases and J gave up 1 base, with 13 bases separating them. This CDR3 comprises 15 residues. Germline values: CDR1 MNHEY, CDR2 SMNVEV (reference sequence). The CDR3 here is CASSFRRAGSYEQYF. The CDR3 DNA reads as TGTGCCAGCAGTTTTCGGAGGGCCGGATCCTACGAGCAGTACTTC.

The chain has TRBV20-1 and TRBJ2-7, with a weak D call TRBD1 (5 bases). Germline values: CDR1 DFQATT, CDR2 SNEGSKA (reference sequence). With 2 bases removed from V and 1 base from J, the gap between germline ends came to 24 bases. The CDR3 extends over 18 amino acids. The CDR3: CSARSAPGGQGGSYEQYF. CDR3 nucleotide sequence: TGCAGTGCTAGATCCGCTCCGGGTGGCCAGGGTGGGTCCTACGAGCAGTACTTC.

This clonotype has just a few counts. This rearrangement joins TRBV25-1 to TRBJ1-3, with no clear D. The V end was cut by 6 bases, the J end by 2 bases, with 8 bases between. This CDR3 contains 13 residues. Germline CDR1 is MGHDK and CDR2 is SYGVNS. In nucleotides, the CDR3 is TGTGCCAGCAGGGCAAGAGCTGGAAACACCATATATTTT. This gives the protein CASRARAGNTIYF.

This clonotype was observed a handful of times. V and J are TRBV20-1 and TRBJ2-7; 8 bases are shared with TRBD1. The CDR3 consists of 14 residues. Germline CDR1 reads DFQATT; CDR2 reads SNEGSKA (reference sequence). V shed 3 bases, J shed 2 bases, and the junction held 6 bases outside the gene matches. The CDR3: CSARGQDKTYEQYF. The CDR3 DNA reads TGCAGTGCTAGGGGACAGGATAAAACCTACGAGCAGTACTTC.

The J gene is TRBJ2-1, the V gene TRBV20-1; 10 bases map to TRBD2. The CDR3 is made up of 15 amino acids. Germline V lookup: CDR1 DFQATT, CDR2 SNEGSKA (reference sequence). J gave up 3 bases and V 4 bases, and 6 bases lay outside the gene matches. DNA of the CDR3: TGCAGTGCTATGTCAGGACTAGCGGTCTACAATGAGCAGTTCTTC. It specifies CSAMSGLAVYNEQFF.

This clonotype came up a few times. The V and J genes are TRBV27 and TRBJ2-3, with a possible D match to TRBD2 (6 bases). Per germline, CDR1 MNHEY and CDR2 SMNVEV (reference sequence). Between the trimmed V and J ends, which lost 3 bases and 0 bases, there was a span of 13 bases. CDR3 length equals 16 residues. CDR3 sequence (DNA): TGTGCCAGCAGTTTTTACGGGGGAACTAGCACAGATACGCAGTATTTT. It specifies CASSFYGGTSTDTQYF.

V is TRBV5-1 and J is TRBJ2-5, with TRBD2 matching over 12 bases. The germline V gene encodes CDR1 SGHRS and CDR2 YFSETQ. The CDR3 consists of 15 residues. The trim removed 2 bases at V and 5 bases at J, leaving 4 bases unmatched. The CDR3 is CASSFGLAGWETQYF. For the CDR3, the DNA is TGCGCCAGCAGCTTCGGACTAGCGGGATGGGAGACCCAGTACTTC.

The chain uses TRBV27 and TRBJ1-3; 8 nucleotides match TRBD1. CDR1 and CDR2 from the germline V gene are MNHEY and SMNVEV (reference sequence). Germline trimming cut 5 bases from V and 4 bases from J; bases unmatched to any gene: 4. There are 14 residues in the CDR3. CDR3 region: CASSAGTGGNTIYF. The DNA of the CDR3 is TGTGCCAGCAGTGCCGGGACAGGAGGAAACACCATATATTTT.

The chain has TRBV20-1 and TRBJ2-4, with D possibly TRBD1 on 6 matching bases. Germline CDR1 reads DFQATT; CDR2 reads SNEGSKA (reference sequence). CDR3 size: 16 residues. Trimming removed 6 bases from V and 2 bases from J, with 20 bases in between. The CDR3 nucleotides are TGCAGTGCACAGAAAGCAGGGGAATTAACCAAAAACATTCAGTACTTC. Amino acid sequence: CSAQKAGELTKNIQYF.